A single T cell receptor (beta chain) is shown here with its context. It lacks a known antigen. It has no much larger one-base neighbor in the sample; base qualities were not kept. The data stem from a study of shared clonotypes between healthy human individuals (dated by TCRdb to about 2020). Background on the whole study: The cohort comprised a couple of women and a few men aged 18 to 49 years. Between about 0.8 and 9 billion PBMCs per donor were obtained by leukapheresis. To estimate repertoire size and how much clonotypes are shared between individuals, the study performed deep sequencing of blood TCR repertoires from roughly five healthy adults. Libraries were prepared and TCR repertoires were sequenced by different laboratories using diverse techniques, in order to increase sequencing depth and limit assay-specific biases. For each donor, CD4 naive and CD4 memory were each run on three plates, CD8 naive on two plates, and CD8 memory on one plate.

Study-level results and caveats: Clonotypes shared by all four sorted-subset donors showed higher generation probabilities than non-shared clonotypes. The small number of donors limited the genetic and exposure-history diversity represented. Based on pairwise subsampling, the degree of clonotype sharing among donors was expected to be affected by sequencing depth. About 5% of naive CD4, 3.5% of naive CD8, around 2.3% of memory CD4, and more than 0.35% of memory CD8 clonotypes were shared across several donors. Incomplete sequencing was indicated by rarefaction of sorted-subset datasets, despite the large sequencing depth. Estimated clonotype richness was generally larger for naive than for memory subsets. Sampling was restricted to blood, and TCR repertoires in tissue are likely to differ from TCR repertoires in blood.

Including the terminal cysteine and phenylalanine, the CDR3 comprises 14 residues. Solely the CDR3 DNA is kept, with 42 bases framed from the first base. The germline V gene encodes CDR1 LNHDA and CDR2 SQIVND (reference sequence). At the junction V is shortened by 3 bases and J by 7 bases, with 15 bases in between. Donors were healthy HIV-negative adults with no recently reported acute infections or vaccinations. Every donor was a Caucasian adult living in Nashville, Tennessee, USA. CD4+ T cells were enriched through magnetic negative selection, after which naive cells were positively selected on CD45RA and the remaining negative fraction served as the memory subset. Blood was collected by leukapheresis, and PBMCs were isolated by Ficoll-Histopaque density gradient centrifugation and then cryopreserved in liquid nitrogen vapor phase. Purity and quantity of every magnetically sorted T cell population were checked by analytical flow cytometry. Each sorted fraction had its genomic DNA isolated and then quantified by UV absorbance on a Nanodrop 2000c.

Using the deep immunoSEQ assay, multiplex PCR amplified TCR CDR3 regions from genomic DNA. Genomic DNA extracted from each cell subset was distributed evenly over all wells of several immunoSEQ 96-well plates, and each plate served as one replicate. For sorted subsets, roughly 200 ng genomic DNA, equal to about 30,000 T cell genomes, was loaded into each replicate PCR. Purified libraries were quantified with a Qubit 3.0 fluorometer, sized on a Bioanalyzer 2100, and re-quantified with the KAPA Library Quantification kit. Each immunoSEQ 96-well plate was sequenced on its own single-read 150-cycle Illumina NextSeq 550 flow cell. From the authors' description of their analysis: The immunoSEQ output contained only junctional sequences without quality scores, so filtering could not match that applied to full-length reads. To assign V/J genes and CDR3, sequences were annotated against IMGT germline references using PyIR, a Python wrapper for IgBLAST v1.9. Reads were removed for weak V/J assignments (E-value above 1e-6), missing CDR3, stop codons, out-of-frame junctions, or ambiguous translated residues. V3J clonotypes were defined as sequences sharing the same inferred V gene, J gene, and CDR3 amino acid sequence. To compute the percentage overlap between repertoires, the number of shared unique clonotypes was divided by the size of the smaller repertoire. RTK rarefaction, the Chao1 estimator, and Recon v2.1 estimates of unobserved clonotypes were used to assess repertoire richness. Generation probabilities were computed with OLGA for all TCRbeta clonotypes obtained by the gDNA method from several donors. As stored in TCRdb, this immuneACCESS dataset retains in-frame rearrangements with V and J assigned. A fraction of the clones does not appear; measured against another copy, unresolved V genes explain less than half of the discrepancy, and the remainder lacks a known reason. The V and J calls and clone size come from that table; D and trimming were worked out from the DNA. The sample has 2 million to 2.5 million clones on record, 90% to 96% of them singletons. Roughly 0.13% of the sample is in the top ten clones.

Rearrangement joined TRBV19 to TRBJ1-2; the D gene is not confidently resolved. The TCR comes from a man between 18 and 29 years old in good health. Sequenced material: naive CD4+ T cells sorted from blood. The intended sense of this specimen's cell subset or site label: CD45RA+ positively selected. For the CDR3, the sequence is CASSIKRVGGGYTF. Read as DNA, the sequence is TGTGCCAGTAGTATTAAACGGGTGGGAGGTGGCTACACCTTC.